This entry lists 21 T cell receptor beta chains sequenced from one sample in a study of T cells in Graves' hyperthyroidism and ophthalmopathy. Amplification yielded TCR beta CDR3 regions, with RNA transcripts as the source. Carried out on the TCR CDR3, a first-round RT-PCR used the HTBI primer set. Using its own MiXCR run on the multiplex PCR reads, TCRdb lists one record per CDR3 protein. There are some 370,000 distinct CDR3 sequences in the sample; more than 12% occur only once, and over 25% lies in the top ten. Sequencing used blood. These receptors were collected from a man over 45 with Graves' ophthalmopathy.

This clonotype was seen ten or more times. The gene calls are TRBV5-1 and TRBJ2-1; D is possibly TRBD2 (6 bases). Deletions cut 0 bases from V and 0 bases from J, with 10 bases between. The germline gives CDR1 SGHRS, CDR2 YFSETQ. This CDR3 spans 16 amino acids. In DNA, the CDR3 is TGCGCCAGCAGCTTGGCGGGAGTGGGCTCCTACAATGAGCAGTTCTTC. This encodes CASSLAGVGSYNEQFF. Together with reference TRBV5-1 and TRBJ2-1, the CDR3 gives the full variable domain: KAGVTQTPRYLIKTRGQQVTLSCSPISGHRSVSWYQQTPGQGLQFLFEYFSETQRNKGNFPGRFSGRQFSNSRSEMNVSTLELGDSALYLCASSLAGVGSYNEQFFGPGTRLTVL.

At least ten counts were recorded for this clonotype. The chain employs TRBV7-2 and TRBJ2-7, with 8 bases lining up with TRBD1. CDR1 and CDR2 from the germline V gene are SGHTA and FQGNSA. This CDR3 spans 14 amino acids. V lost 3 bases to trimming and J lost 2 bases; unmatched junction nucleotides: 3. CDR3 in amino acids: CASSLRTGPYEQYF. DNA of the CDR3: TGTGCCAGCAGCTTGAGGACAGGGCCCTACGAGCAGTACTTC.

This clonotype was detected many times. The chain is built from TRBV30 and TRBJ2-1, with D possibly being TRBD2 (6 bases). This CDR3 is built from 12 residues. Germline CDR1 reads GTSNPN; CDR2 reads SVGIG (reference sequence). V was pared by 5 bases and J by 5 bases, with 10 bases between. The CDR3 nucleotides read TGTGCCTGGGGGACTCCGAACAATGAGCAGTTCTTC. Translated, it gives CAWGTPNNEQFF.

A remark on this clonotype: One base away lies a much larger clone, so this may be a sequencing read error. This CDR3 fails to terminate in the conserved phenylalanine or tryptophan, so it likely reflects a read error. This chain joins TRBV20-1 and TRBJ2-3, with D unresolved. Trimming cost V 0 bases and J 0 bases, with 10 bases left between them. CDR3 length equals 15 residues. Germline CDR1 is DFQATT and CDR2 is SNEGSKA (reference sequence). The CDR3 DNA is TGCAGTGCTAGAGAGTACTCCAAGAGCACAGATACGCAGTATTCT. It translates to CSAREYSKSTDTQYS.

For this clonotype: At one boundary the junction diverges from the germline segment, which might be a read error. The chain links TRBV7-9 to TRBJ2-1; 7 bases align to TRBD2. This CDR3 spans 15 amino acids. Germline V lookup: CDR1 SEHNR, CDR2 FQNEAQ (reference sequence). The CDR3 loop reads CASSLAVEAYNKQFF. For the CDR3, the DNA is TGTGCCAGCAGCCTAGCGGTCGAGGCCTACAATAAGCAGTTCTTC.

The sample holds many counts of this clonotype. This sequence joins TRBV28 and TRBJ1-4; D is unresolved. The CDR3 consists of 14 residues. V lost 8 bases and J 4 bases, leaving 14 bases between the germline ends. In germline, CDR1 is MDHEN, CDR2 SYDVKM. CDR3 residues: CASGSGYGNEKLFF. The CDR3 DNA reads TGTGCCAGCGGATCGGGATACGGTAATGAAAAACTGTTTTTT.

V and J are TRBV2 and TRBJ1-5; no definite D call. This CDR3 is built from 15 residues. V was trimmed by 2 bases and J by 3 bases, leaving 11 bases between them. Germline CDR1 and CDR2: SNHLY and FYNNEI. The CDR3 DNA reads as TGTGCCAGCAGTGAATATCCCCGCACCAATCAGCCCCAGCATTTT. Amino acids: CASSEYPRTNQPQHF.

In its sample, this clonotype was seen many times. The chain uses TRBV5-1 and TRBJ1-1; possibly TRBD1 for D (6 bases). Trimming pared 4 bases from V and 1 base from J, leaving 17 bases between. The CDR3 is 16 amino acids. Per the germline V gene, CDR1 is SGHRS and CDR2 is YFSETQ. The CDR3 DNA reads as TGCGCCAGCAGCGGCAGGGCAGGGGCAGGGAACACTGAAGCTTTCTTT. Protein: CASSGRAGAGNTEAFF.

This clonotype was seen many times. The chain has TRBV7-9 and TRBJ2-5; D is ambiguous. The CDR3 sequence is 14 residues long. From germline, CDR1 is SEHNR and CDR2 FQNEAQ (reference sequence). V was cut by 1 base and J by 5 bases, with 11 bases left in between. The CDR3 protein is CASSLGQVRETQYF. CDR3 coding DNA: TGTGCCAGCAGCTTAGGTCAGGTTCGGGAGACCCAGTACTTC.

V and J are TRBV6-1 and TRBJ1-1; 9 positions match TRBD1. Germline CDR1 MNHNS, CDR2 SASEGT. The CDR3 has 13 amino acids. V was pared by 6 bases and J by 8 bases, with 7 bases of the junction left unmatched. CDR3 in amino acids: CASRVQGAAEAFF. The CDR3 nucleotides are TGTGCCAGCAGGGTACAGGGGGCGGCCGAAGCTTTCTTT.

This clonotype has ten or more counts. The chain has TRBV2 and TRBJ1-4; D gene uncertain. Germline V gene data show CDR1 as SNHLY and CDR2 as FYNNEI. CDR3 length equals 12 residues. V was shortened by 6 bases and J by 1 base, with 3 bases between the two germline ends. As DNA, the CDR3 is TGTGCCAGCAGCCAAACTAATGAAAAACTGTTTTTT. This sequence encodes CASSQTNEKLFF.

This clonotype was detected many times. The chain uses TRBV6-1 and TRBJ1-5; tentatively, D is TRBD1 (5 bases). There are 15 residues in the CDR3. Germline lookup yields CDR1 MNHNS and CDR2 SASEGT. V lost 5 bases to trimming and J lost 8 bases, with 19 bases between them. The CDR3 reads CASSLDRDPGKPQHF. CDR3 nucleotides: TGTGCCAGCAGTTTAGACCGGGACCCAGGGAAGCCCCAGCATTTT.

This clonotype was counted ten times or more. This sequence joins TRBV20-1 and TRBJ2-3; perhaps D is TRBD1 or TRBD2 (5 bases each). The CDR3 has 11 residues. Germline values: CDR1 DFQATT, CDR2 SNEGSKA (reference sequence). The CDR3: CRGTATDTQYF. In nucleotides, the CDR3 is TGCAGGGGGACGGCTACAGATACGCAGTATTTT.

A few counts support this clonotype. The chain joins TRBV20-1 to TRBJ1-1; D ambiguous. Trimming removed 2 bases at V and 3 bases at J, with 10 bases between. Germline V CDR1 and CDR2: DFQATT, SNEGSKA (reference sequence). The CDR3 is 13 residues long. The CDR3 sequence is CSARSGLDTEAFF. The CDR3 nucleotides are TGCAGTGCTAGAAGCGGGTTAGACACTGAAGCTTTCTTT.

This clonotype was counted many times. The genes are TRBV2 and TRBJ2-7; weak D call: TRBD2 (6 bases). CDR1 is SNHLY, CDR2 FYNNEI, per germline. The germline V and J ends were trimmed by 4 bases and 5 bases, with 9 bases remaining between them. The CDR3 is made up of 12 amino acids. The CDR3 reads CASSGDLNEQYF. The CDR3, as DNA: TGTGCCAGCAGTGGGGACTTAAACGAGCAGTACTTC. Using reference TRBV2 and TRBJ2-7 for the parts outside the CDR3, the full variable domain is EPEVTQTPSHQVTQMGQEVILRCVPISNHLYFYWYRQILGQKVEFLVSFYNNEISEKSEIFDDQFSVERPDGSNFTLKIRSTKLEDSAMYFCASSGDLNEQYFGPGTRLTVT.

In this sample, this clonotype turned up many times. This chain links TRBV30 with TRBJ2-7, with TRBD2 matching over 8 bases. The germline V gene encodes CDR1 GTSNPN and CDR2 SVGIG (reference sequence). CDR3 length: 18 amino acids. J lost 6 bases, V lost 0 bases, and 19 bases had no gene match. In nucleotides, the CDR3 is TGTGCCTGGAGTGTGGGAGGACGCACTTTTTCGGGAGGGGTCGAGCAGTACTTC. Translating gives CAWSVGGRTFSGGVEQYF.

This clonotype was detected ten times or more. The genes are TRBV11-2 and TRBJ2-2; D call uncertain. Germline CDR1 and CDR2: SGHAT and FQNNGV. V was cut by 5 bases and J by 6 bases, with 13 bases left in between. This CDR3 is built from 14 residues. In nucleotides, the CDR3 is TGTGCCAGCAGCCAAATAAACCGGGCCGGGGAGCTGTTTTTT. Translating gives CASSQINRAGELFF.

This clonotype was counted many times. V usage is TRBV20-1 and J usage is TRBJ2-1, with 11 bases matching TRBD1. The J segment lost 6 bases and the V segment lost 3 bases, leaving 4 bases of the junction unmatched. In germline, CDR1 is DFQATT, CDR2 SNEGSKA (reference sequence). CDR3 length equals 14 residues. In nucleotides, the CDR3 is TGCAGTGCTAGGAGGGGACAGGGGGTCAATGAGCAGTTCTTC. It is translated as CSARRGQGVNEQFF.

V gene TRBV29-1 combines with J gene TRBJ1-2, with a weak D call TRBD1 (6 bases). The CDR3 sequence is 14 residues long. The V gene's germline CDR1 is SQVTM and CDR2 ANQGSEA. Trimming pared 0 bases from V and 4 bases from J, leaving 12 bases between. DNA for the CDR3: TGCAGCGTTGAAGAGCGGACAGAAGTCTATGGCTACACCTTC. Its translation: CSVEERTEVYGYTF.

The V call is TRBV4-1, the J call TRBJ2-7; possibly TRBD2 for D (6 bases). CDR1 MGHRA and CDR2 YSYEKL come from the germline V gene. Trimming cost V 4 bases and J 1 base, with 14 bases left between them. The CDR3 sequence is 15 residues long. Here the CDR3 DNA reads TGCGCCAGCAGCCGGACTAACACAGGATCCTACGAGCAGTACTTC. Translating gives CASSRTNTGSYEQYF.

In its sample, this clonotype was seen a few times. The chain joins TRBV27 to TRBJ1-1, with a possible D match to TRBD1 (5 bases). V lost 4 bases and J lost 5, with 14 bases in between. Germline V gene lookup returns CDR1 MNHEY and CDR2 SMNVEV (reference sequence). This CDR3 spans 14 amino acids. The CDR3 nucleotides read TGTGCCAGCAGTTCGATGAGACAGCAAACTGAAGCTTTCTTT. The encoded protein is CASSSMRQQTEAFF.